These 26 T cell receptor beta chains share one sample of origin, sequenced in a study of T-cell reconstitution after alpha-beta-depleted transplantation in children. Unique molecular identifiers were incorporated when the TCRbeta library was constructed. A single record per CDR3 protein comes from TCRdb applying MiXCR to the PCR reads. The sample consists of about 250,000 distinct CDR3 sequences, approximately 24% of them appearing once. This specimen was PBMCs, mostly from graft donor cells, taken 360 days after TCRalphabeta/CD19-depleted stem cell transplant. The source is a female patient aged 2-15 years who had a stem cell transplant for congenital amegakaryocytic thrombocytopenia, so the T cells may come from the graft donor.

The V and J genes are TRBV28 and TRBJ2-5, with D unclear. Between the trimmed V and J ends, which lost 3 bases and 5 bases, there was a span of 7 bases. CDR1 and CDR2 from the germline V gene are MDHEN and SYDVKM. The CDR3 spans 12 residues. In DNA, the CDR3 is TGTGCCAGCAGTTTCTCATGGGAGACCCAGTACTTC. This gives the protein CASSFSWETQYF.

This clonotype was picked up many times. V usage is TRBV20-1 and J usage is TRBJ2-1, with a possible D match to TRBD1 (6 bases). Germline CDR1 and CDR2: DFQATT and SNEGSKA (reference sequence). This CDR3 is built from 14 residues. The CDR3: CSSVGASSLNEQFF. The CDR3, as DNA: TGCAGCTCCGTGGGGGCCTCCTCCCTCAATGAGCAGTTCTTC.

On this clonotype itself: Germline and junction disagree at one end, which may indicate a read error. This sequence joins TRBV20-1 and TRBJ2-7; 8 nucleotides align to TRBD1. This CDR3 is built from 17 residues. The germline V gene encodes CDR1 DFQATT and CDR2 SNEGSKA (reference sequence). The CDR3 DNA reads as TGCTGTGCTAGGCGTTTCGGGACAGGCATTAAGGACTACGAGCAGTACTTC. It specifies CCARRFGTGIKDYEQYF.

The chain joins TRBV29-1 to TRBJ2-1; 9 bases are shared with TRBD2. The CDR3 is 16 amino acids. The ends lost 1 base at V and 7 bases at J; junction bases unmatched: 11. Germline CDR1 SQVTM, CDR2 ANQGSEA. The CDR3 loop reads CSVEGFLAGIRNEQFF. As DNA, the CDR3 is TGCAGCGTTGAAGGGTTCCTAGCGGGAATTAGGAATGAGCAGTTCTTC.

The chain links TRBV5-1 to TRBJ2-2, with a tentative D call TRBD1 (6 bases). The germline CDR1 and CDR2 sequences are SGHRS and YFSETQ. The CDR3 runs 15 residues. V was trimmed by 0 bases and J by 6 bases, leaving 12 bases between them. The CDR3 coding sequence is TGCGCCAGCAGCTTGGAGTCAGGGGATGCCGGGGAGCTGTTTTTT. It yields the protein CASSLESGDAGELFF.

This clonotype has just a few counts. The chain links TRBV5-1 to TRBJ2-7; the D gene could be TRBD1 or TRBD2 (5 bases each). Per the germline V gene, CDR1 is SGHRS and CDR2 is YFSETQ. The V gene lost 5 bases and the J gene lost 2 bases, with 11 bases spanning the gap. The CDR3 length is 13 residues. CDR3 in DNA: TGCGCCAGCAGTGGGGACCCACCCTACGAGCAGTACTTC. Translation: CASSGDPPYEQYF.

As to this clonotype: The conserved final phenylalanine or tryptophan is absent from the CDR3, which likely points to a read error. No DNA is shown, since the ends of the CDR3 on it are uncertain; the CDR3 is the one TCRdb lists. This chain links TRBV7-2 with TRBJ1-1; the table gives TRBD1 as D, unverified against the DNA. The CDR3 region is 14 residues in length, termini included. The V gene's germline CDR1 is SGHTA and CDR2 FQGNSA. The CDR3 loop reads CASSLVGGVGALRI.

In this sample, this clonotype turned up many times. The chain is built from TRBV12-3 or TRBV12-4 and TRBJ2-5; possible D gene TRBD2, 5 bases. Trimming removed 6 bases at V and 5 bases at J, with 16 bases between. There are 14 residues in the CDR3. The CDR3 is CASSSTPSGETQYF. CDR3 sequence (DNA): TGTGCCAGCAGCTCAACTCCCTCGGGGGAGACCCAGTACTTC.

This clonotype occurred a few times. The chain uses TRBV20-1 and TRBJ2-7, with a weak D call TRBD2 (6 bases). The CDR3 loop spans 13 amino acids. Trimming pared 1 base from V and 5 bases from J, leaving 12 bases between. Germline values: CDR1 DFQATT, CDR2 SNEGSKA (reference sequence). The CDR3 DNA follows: TGCAGTGCTAGAGGGGCGGGAAGTAACGAGCAGTACTTC. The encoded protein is CSARGAGSNEQYF.

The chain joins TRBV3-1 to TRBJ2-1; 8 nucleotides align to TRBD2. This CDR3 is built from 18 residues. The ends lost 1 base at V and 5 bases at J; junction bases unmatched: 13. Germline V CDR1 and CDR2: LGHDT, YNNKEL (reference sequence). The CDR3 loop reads CASSQVGMAGGHDNEQFF. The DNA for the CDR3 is TGTGCCAGCAGCCAAGTTGGAATGGCGGGGGGTCATGACAATGAGCAGTTCTTC.

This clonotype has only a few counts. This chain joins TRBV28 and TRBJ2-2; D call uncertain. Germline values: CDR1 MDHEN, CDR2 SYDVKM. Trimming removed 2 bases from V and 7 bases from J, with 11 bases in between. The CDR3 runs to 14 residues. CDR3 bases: TGTGCCAGCAGTTTAAGGAGACAAAACGGGGAGCTGTTTTTT. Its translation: CASSLRRQNGELFF.

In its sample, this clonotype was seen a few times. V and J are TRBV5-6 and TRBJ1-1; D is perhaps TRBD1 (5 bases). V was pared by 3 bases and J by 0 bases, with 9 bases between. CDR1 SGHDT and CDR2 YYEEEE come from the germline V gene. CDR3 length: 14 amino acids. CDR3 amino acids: CASSWGLLNTEAFF. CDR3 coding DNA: TGTGCCAGCAGCTGGGGACTCCTGAACACTGAAGCTTTCTTT.

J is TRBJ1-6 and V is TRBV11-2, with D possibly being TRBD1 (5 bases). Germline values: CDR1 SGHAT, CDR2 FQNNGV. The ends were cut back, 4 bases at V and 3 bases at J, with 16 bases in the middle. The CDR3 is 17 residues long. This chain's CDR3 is CASSSSHQGLYNSPLHF. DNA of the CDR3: TGTGCCAGCAGCTCCTCTCATCAGGGCCTCTATAATTCACCCCTCCACTTT.

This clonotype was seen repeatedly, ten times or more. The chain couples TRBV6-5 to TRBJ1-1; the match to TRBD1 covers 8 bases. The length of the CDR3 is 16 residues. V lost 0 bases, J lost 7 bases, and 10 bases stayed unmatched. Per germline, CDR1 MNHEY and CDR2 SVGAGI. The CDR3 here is CASSYSFLSGQGEAFF. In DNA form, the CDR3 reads TGTGCCAGCAGTTACTCGTTTCTTTCCGGACAGGGTGAAGCTTTCTTT.

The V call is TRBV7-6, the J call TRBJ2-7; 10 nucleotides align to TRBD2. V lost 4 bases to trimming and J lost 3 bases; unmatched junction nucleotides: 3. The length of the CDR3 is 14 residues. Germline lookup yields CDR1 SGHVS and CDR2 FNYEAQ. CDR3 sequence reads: CASSSASGSYEQYF. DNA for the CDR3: TGTGCCAGCAGCTCAGCTAGCGGGAGCTACGAGCAGTACTTC.

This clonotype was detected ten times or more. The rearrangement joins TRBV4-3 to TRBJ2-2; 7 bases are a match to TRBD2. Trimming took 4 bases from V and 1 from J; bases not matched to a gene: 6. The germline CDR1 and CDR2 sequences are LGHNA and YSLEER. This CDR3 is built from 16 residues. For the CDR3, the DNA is TGCGCCAGCAGCCCCCGACTAGCAGAGAACACCGGGGAGCTGTTTTTT. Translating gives CASSPRLAENTGELFF.

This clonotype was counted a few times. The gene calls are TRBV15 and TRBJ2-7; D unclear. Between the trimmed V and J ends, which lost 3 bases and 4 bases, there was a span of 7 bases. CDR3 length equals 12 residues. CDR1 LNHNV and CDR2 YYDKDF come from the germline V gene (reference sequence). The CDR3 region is CATSRGPYEQYF. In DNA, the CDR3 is TGTGCCACCAGCAGGGGCCCATACGAGCAGTACTTC.

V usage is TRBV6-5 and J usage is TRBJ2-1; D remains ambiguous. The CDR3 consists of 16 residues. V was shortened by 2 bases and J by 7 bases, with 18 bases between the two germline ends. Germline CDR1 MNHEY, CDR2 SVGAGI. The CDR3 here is CASSYPRATTPNEQFF. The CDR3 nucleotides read TGTGCCAGCAGTTACCCCCGGGCCACCACGCCGAATGAGCAGTTCTTC.

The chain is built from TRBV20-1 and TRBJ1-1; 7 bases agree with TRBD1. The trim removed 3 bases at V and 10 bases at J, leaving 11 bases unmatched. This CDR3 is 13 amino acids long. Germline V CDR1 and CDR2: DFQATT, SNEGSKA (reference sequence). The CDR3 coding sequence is TGCAGTGCTAGCTGGACAGGAGATAACGGAGCTTTCTTT. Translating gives CSASWTGDNGAFF.

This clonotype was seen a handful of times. CDR3 nucleotide sequence: TGCAGTGCTAGAGATCAGGGGGTTGGGTACAATGAGCAGTTCTTC. Protein product: CSARDQGVGYNEQFF. J is TRBJ2-1 and V is TRBV20-1; 7 bases match TRBD1. Germline values: CDR1 DFQATT, CDR2 SNEGSKA (reference sequence). CDR3 length equals 15 residues. Trimming removed 0 bases from V and 4 bases from J; junction bases left unmatched: 6.

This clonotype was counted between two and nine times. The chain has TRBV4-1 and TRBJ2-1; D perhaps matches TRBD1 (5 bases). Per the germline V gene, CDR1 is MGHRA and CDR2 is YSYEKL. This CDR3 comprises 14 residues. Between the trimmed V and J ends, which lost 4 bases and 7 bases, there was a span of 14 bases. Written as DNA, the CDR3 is TGCGCCAGCAGCCTACAAAAGGGGTTGAATGAGCAGTTCTTC. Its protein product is CASSLQKGLNEQFF.

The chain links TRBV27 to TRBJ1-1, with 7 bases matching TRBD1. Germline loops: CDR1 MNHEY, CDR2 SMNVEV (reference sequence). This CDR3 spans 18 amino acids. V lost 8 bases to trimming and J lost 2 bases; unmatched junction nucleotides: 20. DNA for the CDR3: TGTGCCAGCCGAATCTTTCGCGGAACAGGGGCAATTAACACTGAAGCTTTCTTT. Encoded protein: CASRIFRGTGAINTEAFF.

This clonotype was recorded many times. CDR3 protein: CASRRTGNTEAFF. In DNA, the CDR3 is TGTGCCAGCAGAAGGACAGGGAACACTGAAGCTTTCTTT. This chain joins TRBV7-9 and TRBJ1-1, with 7 bases lining up with TRBD1. The V and J ends lost 6 bases and 1 base, in that order; junction bases with no gene match: 2. This CDR3 comprises 13 residues. Germline CDR1 and CDR2: SEHNR and FQNEAQ (reference sequence).

The CDR3 region is CASSPGGTETQYF. In DNA, the CDR3 is TGTGCCAGCAGTCCGGGGGGAACCGAGACCCAGTACTTC. The chain couples TRBV12-3 or TRBV12-4 to TRBJ2-5; 7 bases are a match to TRBD2. This CDR3 has 13 residues. Germline trimming cut 5 bases from V and 5 bases from J; bases unmatched to any gene: 5.

CDR3 amino acids: CASGWTPYEQYF. In DNA form, the CDR3 reads TGTGCCAGCGGATGGACTCCCTACGAGCAGTACTTC. The chain uses TRBV6-2 or TRBV6-3 and TRBJ2-7; D is possibly TRBD2 (5 bases). This CDR3 contains 12 residues. The V end lost 8 bases, the J end lost 2 bases, and 10 bases lay between the germline ends. CDR1 is MNHEY, CDR2 SVGEGT, per germline.

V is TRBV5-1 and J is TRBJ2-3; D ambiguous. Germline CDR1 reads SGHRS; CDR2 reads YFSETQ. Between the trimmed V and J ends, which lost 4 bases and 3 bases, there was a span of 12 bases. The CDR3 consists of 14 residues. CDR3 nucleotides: TGCGCCAGCAGCCTACGGGTTATTACAGATACGCAGTATTTT. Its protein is CASSLRVITDTQYF.